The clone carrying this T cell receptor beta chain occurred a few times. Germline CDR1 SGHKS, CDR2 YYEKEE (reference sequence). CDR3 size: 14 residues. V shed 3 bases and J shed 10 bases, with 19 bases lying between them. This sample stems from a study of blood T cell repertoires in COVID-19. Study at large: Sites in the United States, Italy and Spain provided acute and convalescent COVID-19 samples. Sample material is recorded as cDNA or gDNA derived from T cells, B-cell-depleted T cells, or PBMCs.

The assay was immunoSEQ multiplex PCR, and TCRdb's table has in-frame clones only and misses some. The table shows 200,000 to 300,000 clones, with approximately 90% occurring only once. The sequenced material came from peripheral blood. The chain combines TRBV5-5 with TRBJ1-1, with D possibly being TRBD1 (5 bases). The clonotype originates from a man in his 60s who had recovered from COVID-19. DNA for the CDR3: TGTGCCAGCAGCTCCCGGACTATGGGACCTATAGCTTTCTTT. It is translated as CASSSRTMGPIAFF.